This T cell receptor (beta chain) was sequenced during a study of OX40 agonist ivuxolimab in advanced cancers. Study at large: The patients' treatment was ivuxolimab, an agonistic anti-OX40 (CD134) antibody.

The repertoire was sequenced with immunoSEQ multiplex PCR; TCRdb's copy has only in-frame clones and lacks some. This sample has 45,000 to 60,000 clones, with roughly 78% found just once. The source is an adult with an advanced solid tumor such as melanoma, head and neck, liver or kidney cancer. The sample consisted of CD4+ or CD8+ T cells sorted from blood, taken in a trial of the OX40 agonist ivuxolimab.

The CDR3: CASSLRENYGYTF. CDR3 DNA sequence: TGTGCCAGCAGTTTAAGAGAGAACTATGGCTACACCTTC. The V call is TRBV27, the J call TRBJ1-2; D is uncertain. V was cut by 2 bases and J by 2 bases, with 6 bases left in between. The CDR3 has 13 residues. Germline V CDR1 and CDR2: MNHEY, SMNVEV (reference sequence).